The rows below give T cell receptor beta chains drawn from one sample of a study of CD8 T cells in Susac syndrome. TCRdb re-called the immunoSEQ multiplex PCR reads with MiXCR, one entry per CDR3 protein. There are 70,000 to 100,000 distinct CDR3 sequences in the sample; around 93% occur only once, and around 0.34% lies in the top ten. The sample consisted of CD8+ T cells from PBMCs. The receptors were sampled from a human donor in good health. Each CDR3 is given with its conserved first and last residue. D genes are given only for firm matches. Only some rows state a clone size, as once, few, many or a class for expanded clones.

V gene: TRBV7-9
J gene: TRBJ2-3
D gene: NA
clone size: NA
CDR3 protein: CASTLDSRTSTDTQYF
CDR3 DNA: TGTGCCAGCACCCTTGATTCAAGGACTAGCACAGATACGCAGTATTTT

V gene: TRBV29-1
J gene: TRBJ1-2
D gene: NA
clone size: NA
CDR3 protein: CSDETQGVNYGYTF
CDR3 DNA: TGCAGCGATGAAACCCAGGGTGTGAACTATGGCTACACCTTC

V gene: TRBV14
J gene: TRBJ2-1
D gene: NA
clone size: NA
CDR3 protein: CASSQGALINEQFF
CDR3 DNA: TGTGCCAGCAGCCAGGGGGCCCTGATAAATGAGCAGTTCTTC

V gene: TRBV11-2
J gene: TRBJ1-6
D gene: NA
clone size: NA
CDR3 protein: CASSLGEGLHF
CDR3 DNA: TGTGCCAGCAGCTTAGGGGAGGGCCTCCACTTT

V gene: TRBV7-9
J gene: TRBJ1-5
D gene: NA
clone size: once
CDR3 protein: CASSFHSAGEYSNQPQHF
CDR3 DNA: TGTGCCAGCAGCTTCCATTCCGCAGGAGAATATAGCAATCAGCCCCAGCATTTT

V gene: TRBV3-1
J gene: TRBJ2-3
D gene: TRBD2
clone size: NA
CDR3 protein: CASSPSGASLTDTQYF
CDR3 DNA: TGTGCCAGCAGCCCCAGCGGGGCCTCGCTCACAGATACGCAGTATTTT

V gene: TRBV12-3/TRBV12-4
J gene: TRBJ1-1
D gene: NA
clone size: NA
CDR3 protein: CASSFPAAAWNTEAFF
CDR3 DNA: TGTGCCAGCAGTTTTCCCGCGGCAGCTTGGAACACTGAAGCTTTCTTT

V gene: TRBV7-2
J gene: TRBJ2-7
D gene: TRBD2
clone size: NA
CDR3 protein: CASSPQTSGYTYEQYF
CDR3 DNA: TGTGCCAGCAGCCCACAAACTAGCGGCTATACCTACGAGCAGTACTTC

V gene: TRBV5-4
J gene: TRBJ2-5
D gene: NA
clone size: NA
CDR3 protein: CASSYRPHYGQETQYF
CDR3 DNA: TGTGCCAGCAGCTATCGACCGCACTACGGGCAAGAGACCCAGTACTTC

V gene: TRBV5-4
J gene: TRBJ2-1
D gene: TRBD1
clone size: few
CDR3 protein: CASSEDREDEQFF
CDR3 DNA: TGTGCCAGCAGCGAAGACAGGGAAGATGAGCAGTTCTTC

V gene: TRBV13
J gene: TRBJ1-2
D gene: TRBD1
clone size: NA
CDR3 protein: CASSPGQDGTYYGYTF
CDR3 DNA: TGTGCCAGCAGCCCCGGACAGGATGGGACTTACTATGGCTACACCTTC

V gene: TRBV29-1
J gene: TRBJ1-3
D gene: NA
clone size: NA
CDR3 protein: CSAGGKSGNTIYF
CDR3 DNA: TGCAGCGCCGGAGGGAAGTCTGGAAACACCATATATTTT

V gene: TRBV6-1
J gene: TRBJ2-2
D gene: NA
clone size: NA
CDR3 protein: CASRAGGTGELFF
CDR3 DNA: TGTGCCAGCAGAGCCGGGGGAACCGGGGAGCTGTTTTTT

V gene: TRBV2
J gene: TRBJ2-3
D gene: NA
clone size: NA
CDR3 protein: CAFPGHSTDTQYF
CDR3 DNA: TGTGCCTTTCCGGGACACAGCACAGATACGCAGTATTTT

V gene: TRBV19
J gene: TRBJ2-7
D gene: NA
clone size: NA
CDR3 protein: CASRAGGRPDYEQYF
CDR3 DNA: TGTGCCAGCCGGGCTGGAGGGCGCCCTGACTACGAGCAGTACTTC

V gene: TRBV20-1
J gene: TRBJ2-5
D gene: NA
clone size: NA
CDR3 protein: CSAPEETQYF
CDR3 DNA: TGCAGTGCGCCGGAAGAGACCCAGTACTTC

V gene: TRBV7-6
J gene: TRBJ1-1
D gene: TRBD1
clone size: NA
CDR3 protein: CTSSSSAGTGSEAFF
CDR3 DNA: TGTACCAGCAGCTCCAGCGCCGGGACAGGGAGTGAAGCTTTCTTT

V gene: TRBV19
J gene: TRBJ2-7
D gene: TRBD2
clone size: NA
CDR3 protein: CASSISSGGFYEQYF
CDR3 DNA: TGTGCCAGTAGTATATCTAGCGGGGGCTTCTACGAGCAGTACTTC

V gene: TRBV29-1
J gene: TRBJ1-2
D gene: NA
clone size: NA
CDR3 protein: CSVKEGLSYGYTF
CDR3 DNA: TGCAGCGTTAAGGAAGGACTAAGCTATGGCTACACCTTC

V gene: TRBV9
J gene: TRBJ2-2
D gene: TRBD1
clone size: NA
CDR3 protein: CASSGDWGTGRNTGELFF
CDR3 DNA: TGTGCCAGCAGCGGGGACTGGGGGACAGGACGGAACACCGGGGAGCTGTTTTTT

V gene: TRBV7-6
J gene: TRBJ1-1
D gene: NA
clone size: NA
CDR3 protein: CASSPEQSNTEAFF
CDR3 DNA: TGTGCCAGCAGCCCCGAGCAGTCAAACACTGAAGCTTTCTTT

V gene: TRBV12-5
J gene: TRBJ1-1
D gene: NA
clone size: NA
CDR3 protein: CATLRNTEAFF
CDR3 DNA: TGTGCAACCCTCCGGAACACTGAAGCTTTCTTT

V gene: TRBV4-1
J gene: TRBJ1-1
D gene: TRBD1
clone size: NA
CDR3 protein: CASSDRGIPEAFF
CDR3 DNA: TGCGCCAGCAGCGACAGGGGAATTCCTGAAGCTTTCTTT

V gene: TRBV5-1
J gene: TRBJ2-2
D gene: TRBD1
clone size: NA
CDR3 protein: CASSSAGGSGELFF
CDR3 DNA: TGCGCCAGCAGCTCGGCAGGGGGCTCCGGGGAGCTGTTTTTT

V gene: TRBV7-9
J gene: TRBJ1-2
D gene: TRBD1
clone size: NA
CDR3 protein: CASSQTTGAHYGYTF
CDR3 DNA: TGTGCCAGCAGCCAGACGACAGGGGCTCACTATGGCTACACCTTC

V gene: TRBV12-3/TRBV12-4
J gene: TRBJ1-5
D gene: NA
clone size: NA
CDR3 protein: CASSLISPQPQHF
CDR3 DNA: TGTGCCAGCAGTTTGATCTCGCCGCAGCCCCAGCATTTT

V gene: TRBV12-5
J gene: TRBJ1-5
D gene: NA
clone size: NA
CDR3 protein: CASGRLLGSGQPQHF
CDR3 DNA: TGTGCTAGTGGCCGGCTGTTGGGATCGGGGCAGCCCCAGCATTTT

V gene: TRBV25-1
J gene: TRBJ1-4
D gene: TRBD1
clone size: NA
CDR3 protein: CASSSRDRGQFNEKLFF
CDR3 DNA: TGTGCCAGCAGTTCCCGGGACAGGGGTCAATTTAATGAAAAACTGTTTTTT

V gene: TRBV5-6
J gene: TRBJ2-7
D gene: TRBD2
clone size: once
CDR3 protein: CASSFGLAASYEQYF
CDR3 DNA: TGTGCCAGCAGCTTTGGACTAGCGGCTTCCTACGAGCAGTACTTC

V gene: TRBV29-1
J gene: TRBJ2-7
D gene: NA
clone size: NA
CDR3 protein: CSVVKADISEQYF
CDR3 DNA: TGCAGCGTTGTGAAGGCGGACATTTCCGAGCAGTACTTC

V gene: TRBV3-1
J gene: TRBJ2-7
D gene: TRBD1
clone size: NA
CDR3 protein: CASMGDRGINEQYF
CDR3 DNA: TGTGCCAGCATGGGGGACAGGGGTATCAACGAGCAGTACTTC

V gene: TRBV4-1
J gene: TRBJ2-3
D gene: NA
clone size: NA
CDR3 protein: CASSQVREDTQYF
CDR3 DNA: TGCGCCAGCAGCCAAGTCCGGGAAGATACGCAGTATTTT

V gene: TRBV3-1
J gene: TRBJ1-1
D gene: NA
clone size: NA
CDR3 protein: CASSQERGLAFF
CDR3 DNA: TGTGCCAGCAGCCAAGAGCGGGGCTTAGCTTTCTTT

V gene: TRBV4-1
J gene: TRBJ2-1
D gene: NA
clone size: NA
CDR3 protein: CASSQLEEQFF
CDR3 DNA: TGCGCCAGCAGCCAACTAGAGGAGCAGTTCTTC

V gene: TRBV12-3/TRBV12-4
J gene: TRBJ1-1
D gene: NA
clone size: NA
CDR3 protein: CASSFINTEAFF
CDR3 DNA: TGTGCCAGCAGTTTTATTAACACTGAAGCTTTCTTT

V gene: TRBV12-3/TRBV12-4
J gene: TRBJ1-1
D gene: NA
clone size: NA
CDR3 protein: CASTVGGRTEAFF
CDR3 DNA: TGTGCCAGCACGGTGGGGGGAAGGACTGAAGCCTTCTTT

V gene: TRBV6-1
J gene: TRBJ2-7
D gene: NA
clone size: NA
CDR3 protein: CASSESTGYYEQYF
CDR3 DNA: TGTGCCAGCAGTGAATCTACAGGATACTACGAGCAGTACTTC

V gene: TRBV7-2
J gene: TRBJ2-5
D gene: TRBD2
clone size: NA
CDR3 protein: CASSFPGLAAAGAQYF
CDR3 DNA: TGTGCCAGCAGCTTCCCGGGACTAGCGGCGGCGGGGGCCCAGTACTTC

V gene: TRBV9
J gene: TRBJ2-3
D gene: TRBD1
clone size: NA
CDR3 protein: CASSVWDSSTDTQYF
CDR3 DNA: TGTGCCAGCAGCGTATGGGACAGTAGCACAGATACGCAGTATTTT

V gene: TRBV6-5
J gene: TRBJ2-7
D gene: NA
clone size: NA
CDR3 protein: CASSYIGDEQYF
CDR3 DNA: TGTGCCAGCAGTTACATTGGGGACGAGCAGTACTTC